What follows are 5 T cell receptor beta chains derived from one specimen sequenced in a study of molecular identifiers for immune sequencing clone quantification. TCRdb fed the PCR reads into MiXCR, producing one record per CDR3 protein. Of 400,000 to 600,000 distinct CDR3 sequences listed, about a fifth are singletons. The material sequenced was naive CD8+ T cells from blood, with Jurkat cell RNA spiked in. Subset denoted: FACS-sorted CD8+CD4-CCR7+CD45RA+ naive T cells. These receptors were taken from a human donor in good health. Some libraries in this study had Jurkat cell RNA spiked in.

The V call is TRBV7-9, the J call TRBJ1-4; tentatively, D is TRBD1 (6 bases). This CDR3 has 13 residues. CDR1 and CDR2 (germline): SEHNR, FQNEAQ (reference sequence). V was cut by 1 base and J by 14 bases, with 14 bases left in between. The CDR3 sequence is CASSLEGGVFLFF. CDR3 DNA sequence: TGTGCCAGCAGCTTAGAGGGGGGTGTTTTCCTGTTTTTT.

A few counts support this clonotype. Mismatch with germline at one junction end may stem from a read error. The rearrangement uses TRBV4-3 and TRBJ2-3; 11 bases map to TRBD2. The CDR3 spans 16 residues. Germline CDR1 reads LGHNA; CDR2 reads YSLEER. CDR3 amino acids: CASGQASGGSADTQYF. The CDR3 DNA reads TGCGCCAGCGGCCAAGCTAGCGGGGGGTCCGCAGATACGCAGTATTTT.

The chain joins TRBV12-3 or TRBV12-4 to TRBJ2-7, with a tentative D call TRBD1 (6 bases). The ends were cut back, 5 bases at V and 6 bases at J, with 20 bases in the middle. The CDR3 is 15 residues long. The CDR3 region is CASSTRGTGTREQYF. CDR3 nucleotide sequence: TGTGCCAGCAGTACTAGGGGAACCGGGACACGCGAGCAGTACTTC.

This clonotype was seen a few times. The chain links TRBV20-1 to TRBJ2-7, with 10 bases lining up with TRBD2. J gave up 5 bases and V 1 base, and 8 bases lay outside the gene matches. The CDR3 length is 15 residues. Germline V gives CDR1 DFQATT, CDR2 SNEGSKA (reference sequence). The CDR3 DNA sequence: TGCAGTGCTAGAGTAATGCCTAGCGGGAGCCACGAGCAGTACTTC. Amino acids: CSARVMPSGSHEQYF.

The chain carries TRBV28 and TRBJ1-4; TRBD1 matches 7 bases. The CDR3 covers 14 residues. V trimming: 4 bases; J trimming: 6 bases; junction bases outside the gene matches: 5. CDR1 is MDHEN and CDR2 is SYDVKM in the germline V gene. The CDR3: CASSSTGVDEKLFF. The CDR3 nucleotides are TGTGCCAGCAGTTCCACAGGGGTGGATGAAAAACTGTTTTTT.